A selection of T cell receptor beta chains follows, all from one sample in a study of blood T cell repertoires in COVID-19. Profiled with immunoSEQ multiplex PCR; TCRdb holds only in-frame clones, not every one. The sample gives 130,000 to 150,000 clones, roughly four fifths of which show up once; under 15% is in the top ten. Sequenced sample: peripheral blood. The receptors originated from a man older than 75 with acute or convalescent COVID-19. Both conserved end residues are part of each CDR3.

v_gene	len	CDR3aa
TRBV11-3	20	CASSARPGQGDSYSNQPQHF
TRBV5-4	15	CASSRSLQGLTEAFF
TRBV10-3	14	CAISTGQGPYEQYF
TRBV29-1	14	CSVEGGTSSYEQYF
TRBV6-1	16	CASSGGYAANTGELFF
TRBV6-5	13	CASSFNRDYEQYF
TRBV7-2	16	CASSRDSQRTFSEAFF
TRBV5-1	14	CASSLGAAFYEQYF
TRBV28	13	CASQGAEGYGYTF
TRBV29-1	14	CSVAKDRERSPLHF
TRBV7-9	16	CASAWALAGVGNEQFF
TRBV2	13	CASTADRGAEAFF
TRBV4-2	14	CASSARGGREKLFF
TRBV7-2	14	CASSNRGMYTEAFF
TRBV11-2	15	CASSLSQNNAETQYF
TRBV27	17	CASSLQGEGWYQETQYF